The sequence of this TCR beta chain was determined in a study of blood T cells in healthy people across ages. Study-level background: When template switching was applied, about one barcoded beta molecule was captured per two T cells. Overall study results and limits: No conclusive comparison of naive versus antigen-experienced cells was possible with unsorted PBMCs. In long-lived donors, naive CD4+ cell counts and diversity exceeded those of aged donors.

The authors ran a second PCR of about 6 to 12 cycles using a sample-barcoded 5' primer and a J-beta primer mix. Tags on each cDNA molecule came from a template-switch adaptor with 12 random nucleotides. From the 5' RACE reads, TCRdb called clonotypes with MiXCR, one entry per CDR3 protein. Among about 1 million distinct CDR3 sequences, around 25% were seen once, and the ten largest hold around 0.75%. A remark on this clonotype: Its antigen is as yet unknown.

The CDR3 is 16 residues long. The V gene end was trimmed by 4 bases and the J gene end by 8 bases; junction bases not matched to a gene: 9. Germline V lookup: CDR1 DFQATT, CDR2 SNEGSKA (reference sequence). The data were also submitted as part of a second study, on T cells of mothers and their children.

The receptor was isolated from a girl aged 2-9 years in good health. V is TRBV20-1 and J is TRBJ2-4; TRBD2 agrees at 15 bases. Sample: blood. CDR3 loop: CSAIGLAGGPGDIQYF. As DNA, the CDR3 is TGCAGTGCTATAGGACTAGCGGGAGGGCCTGGGGACATTCAGTACTTC.